Listed here are 28 T cell receptor beta chains from one sample, sequenced in a study of blood T cell repertoires in COVID-19. Libraries were prepared by immunoSEQ multiplex PCR; TCRdb keeps only in-frame clonotypes and omits some of them. In the table there are 51,000 or so clones, approximately 83% of which are singletons. What was sequenced was peripheral blood. The receptors here all came from a man between 65 and 85 years old with active COVID-19.

The table lists this clone with a few counts. The rearrangement uses TRBV10-1 and TRBJ1-2; tentatively, D is TRBD1 (6 bases). The CDR3 is 16 amino acids. The V and J ends lost 8 bases and 4 bases respectively, with 23 bases between them. Germline values: CDR1 WNHNN, CDR2 SYGVQD (reference sequence). CDR3 region: CASHTDRRGGVYGYTF. The CDR3 coding sequence is TGCGCCAGCCATACAGATCGCAGGGGAGGGGTCTATGGCTACACCTTC.

This chain links TRBV9 with TRBJ2-2, with D maybe TRBD1 (7 bases). The V end lost 2 bases, the J end lost 5 bases, and 10 bases lay between the germline ends. Germline CDR1 is SGDLS and CDR2 is YYNGEE. This CDR3 contains 14 residues. The CDR3 DNA follows: TGTGCCAGCAGCGTCCAGGGGGGAACCGGGGAGCTGTTTTTT. This gives the protein CASSVQGGTGELFF. Full variable domain (outside the CDR3, taken from reference TRBV9 and TRBJ2-2): DSGVTQTPKHLITATGQRVTLRCSPRSGDLSVYWYQQSLDQGLQFLIQYYNGEERAKGNILERFSAQQFPDLHSELNLSSLELGDSALYFCASSVQGGTGELFFGEGSRLTVL.

The J gene is TRBJ2-3, the V gene TRBV9, with TRBD2 matching 8 bases. Germline V gene sequence: CDR1 SGDLS, CDR2 YYNGEE. The CDR3 is 18 residues long. V was pared by 4 bases and J by 6 bases, with 19 bases of the junction left unmatched. The CDR3 protein is CASSFSPGLGGAGDTQYF. DNA for the CDR3: TGTGCCAGCAGCTTCTCTCCGGGACTAGGGGGTGCGGGTGATACGCAGTATTTT.

The rearrangement links TRBV9 to TRBJ2-1; D is possibly TRBD2 (6 bases). Germline lookup yields CDR1 SGDLS and CDR2 YYNGEE. Trimming cost V 4 bases and J 6 bases, with 11 bases left between them. CDR3 size: 13 residues. The CDR3 nucleotides are TGTGCCAGCAGCCTTCCCGGGGGCAATGAGCAGTTCTTC. Its protein product is CASSLPGGNEQFF.

The chain has TRBV11-2 and TRBJ2-1; 7 nucleotides line up with TRBD2. There are 12 residues in the CDR3. Germline V gene lookup returns CDR1 SGHAT and CDR2 FQNNGV. V gave up 0 bases and J gave up 10 bases; unmatched junction bases: 0. The CDR3 sequence: CASSLELAEQFF. CDR3 bases: TGTGCCAGCAGCTTAGAACTAGCGGAGCAGTTCTTC.

The rearrangement joins TRBV27 to TRBJ2-5, with D uncertain. The ends were cut back, 4 bases at V and 4 bases at J, with 10 bases in the middle. This CDR3 spans 13 amino acids. The germline V gene encodes CDR1 MNHEY and CDR2 SMNVEV (reference sequence). CDR3 bases: TGTGCCAGCAGTTCACAAAGTCCAGAGACCCAGTACTTC. Protein product: CASSSQSPETQYF.

The gene calls are TRBV3-1 (or the pseudogene TRBV3-2) and TRBJ2-7, with 8 bases that match TRBD2. The CDR3 totals 15 residues. V dropped 5 bases and J dropped 1; count of bases not matched to a gene: 7. Germline loops: CDR1 LGHDT, CDR2 YNNKEL (reference sequence). The CDR3 DNA reads as TGTGCCAGCAGCGTTCGGGGGGGGTTTTCCTACGAGCAGTACTTC. Translating it yields CASSVRGGFSYEQYF.

This chain links TRBV2 with TRBJ2-1, with D possibly TRBD1 on 7 matching bases. CDR1 and CDR2 from the germline V gene are SNHLY and FYNNEI. This CDR3 spans 14 amino acids. Trimming stripped 8 bases from V and 2 bases from J, with 13 bases between. DNA of the CDR3: TGTGCCAGCGCGGAGGGGGCGGCCTACAATGAGCAGTTCTTC. This translates into CASAEGAAYNEQFF.

The V and J genes are TRBV10-3 and TRBJ2-5; D might be TRBD2 (5 bases). Germline V gene sequence: CDR1 ENHRY, CDR2 SYGVKD. Trimming shortened V by 6 bases and J by 1 base, and 15 bases separated the two germline ends. The CDR3 contains 15 residues. Here the CDR3 reads CAISEPGFSQETQYF. CDR3 coding DNA: TGTGCCATCAGCGAGCCGGGGTTTAGCCAAGAGACCCAGTACTTC.

The CDR3 sequence: CSASQGMNTEAFF. Here the CDR3 DNA reads TGCAGTGCTAGTCAGGGGATGAACACTGAAGCTTTCTTT. This chain links TRBV20-1 with TRBJ1-1; D might be TRBD1 (6 bases). The CDR3 runs 13 residues. Trimming cost V 3 bases and J 0 bases, with 8 bases left between them. Per germline, CDR1 DFQATT and CDR2 SNEGSKA (reference sequence).

V is TRBV3-1 (or the pseudogene TRBV3-2) and J is TRBJ1-1; D is uncertain. This CDR3 has 17 amino acids. Between the trimmed V and J ends, which lost 0 bases and 4 bases, there was a span of 18 bases. Looked up from germline, CDR1 is LGHDT and CDR2 is YNNKEL (reference sequence). This CDR3 is CASSQDRGGFWITEAFF. CDR3 DNA: TGTGCCAGCAGCCAAGATCGTGGAGGGTTTTGGATCACTGAAGCTTTCTTT.

In DNA form, the CDR3 reads TGTGCCAGCAGCGTTCATGCCTACACTAATGAAAAACTGTTTTTT. Translated: CASSVHAYTNEKLFF. V gene TRBV5-5 combines with J gene TRBJ1-4, with D hard to call. The CDR3 runs to 15 residues. Germline V gene data show CDR1 as SGHKS and CDR2 as YYEKEE (reference sequence). Trimming took 4 bases from V and 2 from J, leaving 12 bases between them.

The V call is TRBV30, the J call TRBJ1-3; D is undetermined. The germline V gene encodes CDR1 GTSNPN and CDR2 SVGIG (reference sequence). The CDR3 spans 14 residues. V lost 5 bases and J lost 0, with 11 bases in between. CDR3 region: CAWSVDHSGNTIYF. The CDR3 nucleotides are TGTGCCTGGTCAGTTGATCACTCTGGAAACACCATATATTTT.

This clone was counted a single time. This chain connects TRBV4-1 to TRBJ2-1; perhaps TRBD2 as D (5 bases). This CDR3 region has 14 residues. In germline, CDR1 is MGHRA, CDR2 YSYEKL. V dropped 4 bases and J dropped 10 bases, with 17 bases sitting between them. Written as DNA, the CDR3 is TGCGCCAGCAGCCCCGAGGAGGAGTTTCGAGAGCAGTTCTTC. It translates to CASSPEEEFREQFF.

This clone was recorded only once. CDR3 loop: CASSGDRNTGELFF. CDR3 bases: TGTGCCAGCAGTGGCGACAGAAACACCGGGGAGCTGTTTTTT. This chain uses TRBV2 with TRBJ2-2; D perhaps matches TRBD1 (5 bases). V lost 4 bases and J lost 2, with 8 bases in between. The germline gives CDR1 SNHLY, CDR2 FYNNEI. This CDR3 region has 14 residues.

CDR3 residues: CASSGQAWDNEQFF. In nucleotides, the CDR3 is TGTGCCAGCAGTGGACAGGCCTGGGACAATGAGCAGTTCTTC. The rearrangement uses TRBV2 and TRBJ2-1; maybe TRBD1 (6 bases). The V end lost 4 bases, the J end lost 5 bases, and 12 bases lay between the germline ends. Germline assignment: CDR1 SNHLY and CDR2 FYNNEI. The CDR3 spans 14 residues.

The genes are TRBV5-4 and TRBJ2-3, with 14 positions matching TRBD2. The CDR3 is made up of 18 amino acids. CDR1 is SGHNT and CDR2 is YYREEE in the germline V gene (reference sequence). Trimming cost V 1 base and J 0 bases; bases outside gene matches: 4. The CDR3: CASSLRTSGGPSTDTQYF. The CDR3 coding sequence is TGTGCCAGCAGCTTGCGGACTAGCGGGGGGCCTAGCACAGATACGCAGTATTTT.

The chain employs TRBV6-5 and TRBJ1-5; possibly TRBD1 for D (6 bases). Per the germline V gene, CDR1 is MNHEY and CDR2 is SVGAGI. This CDR3 is 15 amino acids long. V was clipped by 6 bases and J by 1 base, with 13 bases between them. The CDR3 sequence: CASRLRGESNQPQHF. The CDR3 nucleotides read TGTGCCAGCAGGCTCAGGGGAGAAAGCAATCAGCCCCAGCATTTT.

The rearrangement joins TRBV24-1 to TRBJ2-2; D is perhaps TRBD1 (6 bases). Germline V gives CDR1 KGHDR, CDR2 SFDVKD. V was trimmed by 4 bases and J by 3 bases, leaving 8 bases between them. The CDR3 is 14 amino acids. The CDR3: CATSEWTDTGELFF. CDR3 in DNA: TGTGCCACCAGTGAGTGGACAGACACCGGGGAGCTGTTTTTT.

The gene calls are TRBV6-4 and TRBJ2-2, with 10 nucleotides matching TRBD1. The ends lost 5 bases at V and 6 bases at J; junction bases unmatched: 3. The CDR3 covers 14 residues. CDR1 and CDR2 (germline): MRHNA, SNTAGT. In DNA, the CDR3 is TGTGCCAGCAGTCTCGACAGGGGGCCCGGGGAGCTGTTTTTT. Translation: CASSLDRGPGELFF.

The chain is built from TRBV30 and TRBJ1-2; D perhaps matches TRBD1 (5 bases). Per germline, CDR1 GTSNPN and CDR2 SVGIG (reference sequence). V dropped 7 bases and J dropped 0 bases, with 15 bases sitting between them. There are 14 residues in the CDR3. CDR3 residues: CALDILTANYGYTF. The CDR3 region has the DNA TGTGCCTTGGACATCCTTACAGCTAACTATGGCTACACCTTC.

V is TRBV5-1 and J is TRBJ2-2; D is possibly TRBD2 (5 bases). The CDR3 loop spans 15 amino acids. CDR1 and CDR2 (germline): SGHRS, YFSETQ. V was clipped by 1 base and J by 3 bases, with 10 bases between them. The CDR3: CASSLLQDYTGELFF. In DNA, the CDR3 is TGCGCCAGCAGCTTGTTGCAGGACTACACCGGGGAGCTGTTTTTT.

The V call is TRBV29-1, the J call TRBJ1-5, with 7 positions matching TRBD1. The V segment lost 6 bases and the J segment 5 bases; nucleotides outside the gene matches: 7. Looked up from germline, CDR1 is SQVTM and CDR2 is ANQGSEA. CDR3 length: 13 amino acids. The CDR3 protein is CSVQLGTDQPQHF. CDR3 bases: TGCAGCGTCCAACTAGGGACAGATCAGCCCCAGCATTTT.

The chain has TRBV6-5 and TRBJ2-1, with 10 bases lining up with TRBD2. CDR3 length: 14 residues. CDR1 is MNHEY and CDR2 is SVGAGI in the germline V gene. Unmatched junction bases numbered 6, after V lost 10 bases and J lost 3 bases. This chain's CDR3 is CATRAGGGYNEQFF. The CDR3, as DNA: TGTGCCACCCGAGCGGGGGGGGGCTACAATGAGCAGTTCTTC.

The J gene is TRBJ2-1, the V gene TRBV7-3; TRBD2 might be the D (5 bases). Trimming cost V 2 bases and J 7 bases, with 9 bases left between them. The CDR3 consists of 13 residues. CDR1 is SGHTA, CDR2 FQGTGA, per germline. CDR3: CASSLQRENEQFF. As DNA, the CDR3 is TGTGCCAGCAGCTTACAACGGGAAAATGAGCAGTTCTTC.

V usage is TRBV4-1 and J usage is TRBJ1-1; 7 bases are a match to TRBD1. Germline CDR1 and CDR2: MGHRA and YSYEKL. The CDR3 spans 15 residues. The V and J ends lost 3 bases and 1 base, in that order; junction bases with no gene match: 5. The DNA for the CDR3 is TGCGCCAGCAGCCAGCAGACAGGGACGAACACTGAAGCTTTCTTT. Encoded protein: CASSQQTGTNTEAFF.

This sequence joins TRBV30 and TRBJ1-2, with D hard to call. Trimming left V 4 bases short and J 4 bases short, with 16 bases between. Looked up from germline, CDR1 is GTSNPN and CDR2 is SVGIG (reference sequence). This CDR3 contains 14 residues. CDR3 region: CAWKLPPRGYGYTF. DNA for the CDR3: TGTGCCTGGAAACTCCCCCCCCGGGGCTATGGCTACACCTTC.

This clone was picked up one time. This chain links TRBV14 with TRBJ2-5; TRBD1 matches 7 bases. CDR1 is SGHDN and CDR2 is FVKESK in the germline V gene. The J segment lost 5 bases and the V segment lost 5 bases, leaving 5 bases of the junction unmatched. This CDR3 is built from 13 residues. CDR3 bases: TGTGCCAGCAGCTACGGACAGGCCGAGACCCAGTACTTC. It codes for CASSYGQAETQYF.